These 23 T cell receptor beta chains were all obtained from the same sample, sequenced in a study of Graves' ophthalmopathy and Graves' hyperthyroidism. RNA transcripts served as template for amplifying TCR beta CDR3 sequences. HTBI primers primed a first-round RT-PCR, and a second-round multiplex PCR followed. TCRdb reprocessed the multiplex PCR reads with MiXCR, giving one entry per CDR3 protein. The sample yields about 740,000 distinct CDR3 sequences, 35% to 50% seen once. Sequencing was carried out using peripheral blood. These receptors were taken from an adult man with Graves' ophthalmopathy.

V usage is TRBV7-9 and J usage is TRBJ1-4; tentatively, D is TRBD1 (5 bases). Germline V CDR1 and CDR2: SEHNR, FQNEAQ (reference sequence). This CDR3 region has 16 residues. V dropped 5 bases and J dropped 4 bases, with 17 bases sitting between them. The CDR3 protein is CASSHPATEYNEKLFF. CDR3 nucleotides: TGTGCCAGCAGCCACCCCGCGACAGAGTATAATGAAAAACTGTTTTTT.

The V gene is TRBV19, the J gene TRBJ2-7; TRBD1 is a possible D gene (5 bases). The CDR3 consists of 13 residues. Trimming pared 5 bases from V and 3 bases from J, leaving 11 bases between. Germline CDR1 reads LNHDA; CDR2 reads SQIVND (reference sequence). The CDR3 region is CASSGHTNYEQYF. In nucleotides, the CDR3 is TGTGCCAGTAGTGGACATACCAACTACGAGCAGTACTTC.

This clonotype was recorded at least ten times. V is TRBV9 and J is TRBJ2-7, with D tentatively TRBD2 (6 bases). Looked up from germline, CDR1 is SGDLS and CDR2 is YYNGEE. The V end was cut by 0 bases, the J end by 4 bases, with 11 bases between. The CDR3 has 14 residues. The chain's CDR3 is CASSVGGTGYEQYF. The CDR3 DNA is TGTGCCAGCAGCGTAGGCGGGACCGGTTACGAGCAGTACTTC.

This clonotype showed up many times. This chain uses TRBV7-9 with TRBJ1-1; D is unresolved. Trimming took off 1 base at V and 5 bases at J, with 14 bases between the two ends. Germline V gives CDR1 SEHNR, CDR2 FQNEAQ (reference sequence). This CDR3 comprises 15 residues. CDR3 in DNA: TGTGCCAGCAGCTTAGGGTCCACTGGACGGACTGAAGCTTTCTTT. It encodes CASSLGSTGRTEAFF.

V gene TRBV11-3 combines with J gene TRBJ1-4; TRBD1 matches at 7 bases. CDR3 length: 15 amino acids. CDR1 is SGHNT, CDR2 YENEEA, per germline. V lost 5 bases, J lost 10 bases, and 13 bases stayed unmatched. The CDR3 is CASSQGVGGLGKLFF. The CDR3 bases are TGTGCCAGCAGCCAGGGGGTAGGGGGCTTAGGAAAACTGTTTTTT.

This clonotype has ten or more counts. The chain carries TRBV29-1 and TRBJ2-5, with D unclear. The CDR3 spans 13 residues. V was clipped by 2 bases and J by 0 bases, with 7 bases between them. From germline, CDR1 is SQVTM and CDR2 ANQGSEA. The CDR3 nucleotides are TGCAGCGTTGAACGCGTCGACCAAGAGACCCAGTACTTC. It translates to CSVERVDQETQYF.

The CDR3 is CASSDGTGGFGQETQYF. In nucleotides, the CDR3 is TGCGCCAGCAGTGATGGTACCGGGGGCTTCGGTCAAGAGACCCAGTACTTC. The rearrangement uses TRBV10-1 and TRBJ2-5, with D possibly called TRBD1 or TRBD2 (6 bases each). The CDR3 is 17 residues long. CDR1 WNHNN and CDR2 SYGVQD come from the germline V gene (reference sequence). With 3 bases removed from V and 2 bases from J, the gap between germline ends came to 19 bases.

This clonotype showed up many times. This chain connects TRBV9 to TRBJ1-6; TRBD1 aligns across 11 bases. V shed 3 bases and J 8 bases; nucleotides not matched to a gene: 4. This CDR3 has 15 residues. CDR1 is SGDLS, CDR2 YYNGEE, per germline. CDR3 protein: CASSARGQGDSPLHF. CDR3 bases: TGTGCCAGCAGCGCGCGGGGACAGGGGGATTCACCCCTCCACTTT. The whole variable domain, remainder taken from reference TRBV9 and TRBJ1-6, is DSGVTQTPKHLITATGQRVTLRCSPRSGDLSVYWYQQSLDQGLQFLIQYYNGEERAKGNILERFSAQQFPDLHSELNLSSLELGDSALYFCASSARGQGDSPLHFGNGTRLTVT.

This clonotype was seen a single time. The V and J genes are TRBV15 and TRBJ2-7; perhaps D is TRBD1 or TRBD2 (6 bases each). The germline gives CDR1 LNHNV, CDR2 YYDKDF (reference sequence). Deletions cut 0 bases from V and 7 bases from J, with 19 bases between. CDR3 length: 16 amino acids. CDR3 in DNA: TGTGCCACCAGCAGAGATTCAGCCACCGGGGGCAGAGAGCAGTACTTC. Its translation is CATSRDSATGGREQYF.

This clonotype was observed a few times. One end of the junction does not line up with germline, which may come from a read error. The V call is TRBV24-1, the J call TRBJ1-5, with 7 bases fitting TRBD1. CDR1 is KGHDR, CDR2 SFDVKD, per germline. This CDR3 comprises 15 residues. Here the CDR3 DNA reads TGTGCCAGCAGTGAGCAGGGGGGATTAGGTCAGCCCCAGCATTTT. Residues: CASSEQGGLGQPQHF.

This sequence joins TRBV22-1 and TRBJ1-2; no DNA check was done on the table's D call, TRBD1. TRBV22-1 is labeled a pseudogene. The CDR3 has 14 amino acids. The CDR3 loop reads CAWSLGTGGYGYTF. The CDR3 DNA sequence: TGTGCCTGGAGCCTTGGCACAGGGGGCTATGGCTACACCTTC.

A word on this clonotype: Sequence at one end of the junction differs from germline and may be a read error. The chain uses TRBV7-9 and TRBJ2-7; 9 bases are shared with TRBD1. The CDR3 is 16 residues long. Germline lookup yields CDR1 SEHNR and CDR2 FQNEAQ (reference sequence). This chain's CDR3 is CASSLQGAGQTYEQYF. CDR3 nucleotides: TGCGCCAGCAGCTTACAGGGGGCGGGACAGACCTACGAGCAGTACTTC.

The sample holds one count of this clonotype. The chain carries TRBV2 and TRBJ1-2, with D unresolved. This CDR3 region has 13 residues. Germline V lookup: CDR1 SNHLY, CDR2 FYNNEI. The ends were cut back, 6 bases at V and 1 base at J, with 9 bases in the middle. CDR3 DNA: TGTGCCAGCAGCTTTGGCTTTAACTATGGCTACACCTTC. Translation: CASSFGFNYGYTF.

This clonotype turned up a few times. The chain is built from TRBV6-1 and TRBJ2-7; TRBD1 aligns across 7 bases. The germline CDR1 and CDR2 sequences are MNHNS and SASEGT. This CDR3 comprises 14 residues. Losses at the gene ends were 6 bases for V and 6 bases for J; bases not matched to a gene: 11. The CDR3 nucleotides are TGTGCCAGCAGAGGACAGGCCGCTTTTGGCGAGCAGTACTTC. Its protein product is CASRGQAAFGEQYF.

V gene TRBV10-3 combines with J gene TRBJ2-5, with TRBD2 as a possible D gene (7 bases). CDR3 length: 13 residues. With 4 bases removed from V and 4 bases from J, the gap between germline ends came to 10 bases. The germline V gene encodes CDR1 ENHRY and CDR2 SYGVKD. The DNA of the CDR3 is TGTGCCATCAGTGCGGGGGGCACAGAGACCCAGTACTTC. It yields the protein CAISAGGTETQYF.

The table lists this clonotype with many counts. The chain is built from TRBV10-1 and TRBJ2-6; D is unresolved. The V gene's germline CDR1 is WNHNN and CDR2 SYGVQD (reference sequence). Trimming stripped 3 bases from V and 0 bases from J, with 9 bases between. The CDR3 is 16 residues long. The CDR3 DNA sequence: TGCGCCAGCAGTGACTATAGGAGCTCTGGGGCCAACGTCCTGACTTTC. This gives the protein CASSDYRSSGANVLTF.

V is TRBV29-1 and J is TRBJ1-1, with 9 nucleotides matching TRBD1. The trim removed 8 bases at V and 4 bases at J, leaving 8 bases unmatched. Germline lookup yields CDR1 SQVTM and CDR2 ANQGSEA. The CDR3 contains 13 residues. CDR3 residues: CSCGTGLSTEAFF. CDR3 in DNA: TGCAGCTGCGGGACAGGGTTGAGCACTGAAGCTTTCTTT.

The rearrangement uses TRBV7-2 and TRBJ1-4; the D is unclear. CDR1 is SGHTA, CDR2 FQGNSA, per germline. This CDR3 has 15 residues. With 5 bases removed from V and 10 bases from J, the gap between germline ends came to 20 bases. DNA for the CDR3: TGTGCCAGCAGCCTCCAAGCTAGGGCTAGCGGAAAACTGTTTTTT. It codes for CASSLQARASGKLFF.

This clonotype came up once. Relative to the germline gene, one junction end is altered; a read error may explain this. The CDR3 DNA reads TGTGCCAGCAGCTTATGGAGGGGAAGCTCTGGGAACACCATATATTTT. Protein: CASSLWRGSSGNTIYF. The rearrangement uses TRBV11-2 and TRBJ1-3; D is possibly TRBD1 (5 bases). The CDR3 has 16 amino acids. Looked up from germline, CDR1 is SGHAT and CDR2 is FQNNGV.

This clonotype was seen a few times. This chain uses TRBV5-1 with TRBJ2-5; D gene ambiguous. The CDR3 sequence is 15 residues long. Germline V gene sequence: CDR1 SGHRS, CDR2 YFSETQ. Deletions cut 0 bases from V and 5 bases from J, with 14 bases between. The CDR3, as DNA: TGCGCCAGCAGCTTGGACGCTAGATCAGGCGAGACCCAGTACTTC. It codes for CASSLDARSGETQYF. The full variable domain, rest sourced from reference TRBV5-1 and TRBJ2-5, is KAGVTQTPRYLIKTRGQQVTLSCSPISGHRSVSWYQQTPGQGLQFLFEYFSETQRNKGNFPGRFSGRQFSNSRSEMNVSTLELGDSALYLCASSLDARSGETQYFGPGTRLLVL.

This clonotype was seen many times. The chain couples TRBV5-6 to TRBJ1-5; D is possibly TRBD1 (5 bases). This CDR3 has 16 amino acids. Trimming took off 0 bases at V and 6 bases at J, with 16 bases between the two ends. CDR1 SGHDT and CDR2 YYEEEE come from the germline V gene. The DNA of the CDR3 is TGTGCCAGCAGCTTGGCGGCTTCGGCAGGGAGTCAGCCCCAGCATTTT. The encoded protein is CASSLAASAGSQPQHF.

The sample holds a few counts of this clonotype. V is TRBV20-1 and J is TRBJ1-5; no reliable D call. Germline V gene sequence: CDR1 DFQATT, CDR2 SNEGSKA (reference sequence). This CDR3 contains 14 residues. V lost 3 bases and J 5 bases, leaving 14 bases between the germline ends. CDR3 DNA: TGCAGTGCTAGCATGCAGGCGCTCGATCAGCCCCAGCATTTT. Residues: CSASMQALDQPQHF.

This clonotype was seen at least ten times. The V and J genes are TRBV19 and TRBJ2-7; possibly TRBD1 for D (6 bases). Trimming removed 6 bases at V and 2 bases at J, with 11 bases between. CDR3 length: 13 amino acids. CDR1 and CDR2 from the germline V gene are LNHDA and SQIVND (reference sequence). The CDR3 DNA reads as TGTGCCAGTAGCCGCGAGGGGGCCTACGAGCAGTACTTC. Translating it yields CASSREGAYEQYF. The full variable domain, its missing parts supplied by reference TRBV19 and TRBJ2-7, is DGGITQSPKYLFRKEGQNVTLSCEQNLNHDAMYWYRQDPGQGLRLIYYSQIVNDFQKGDIAEGYSVSREKKESFPLTVTSAQKNPTAFYLCASSREGAYEQYFGPGTRLTVT.